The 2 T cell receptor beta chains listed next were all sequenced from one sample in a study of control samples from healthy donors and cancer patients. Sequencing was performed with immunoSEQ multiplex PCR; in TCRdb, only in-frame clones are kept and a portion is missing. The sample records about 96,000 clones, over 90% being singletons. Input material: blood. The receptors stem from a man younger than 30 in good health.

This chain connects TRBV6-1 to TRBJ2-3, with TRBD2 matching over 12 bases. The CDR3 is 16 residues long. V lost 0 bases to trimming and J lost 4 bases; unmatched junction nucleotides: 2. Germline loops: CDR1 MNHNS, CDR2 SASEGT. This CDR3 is CASSEALAGGSDTQYF. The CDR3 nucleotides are TGTGCCAGCAGTGAAGCGCTAGCGGGGGGGTCAGATACGCAGTATTTT.

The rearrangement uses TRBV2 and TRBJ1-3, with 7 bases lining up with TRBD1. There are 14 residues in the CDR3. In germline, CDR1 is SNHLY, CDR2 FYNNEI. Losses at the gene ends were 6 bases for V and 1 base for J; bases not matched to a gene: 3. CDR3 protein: CASRGTDSGNTIYF. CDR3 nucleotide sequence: TGTGCCAGCAGGGGGACAGATTCTGGAAACACCATATATTTT.